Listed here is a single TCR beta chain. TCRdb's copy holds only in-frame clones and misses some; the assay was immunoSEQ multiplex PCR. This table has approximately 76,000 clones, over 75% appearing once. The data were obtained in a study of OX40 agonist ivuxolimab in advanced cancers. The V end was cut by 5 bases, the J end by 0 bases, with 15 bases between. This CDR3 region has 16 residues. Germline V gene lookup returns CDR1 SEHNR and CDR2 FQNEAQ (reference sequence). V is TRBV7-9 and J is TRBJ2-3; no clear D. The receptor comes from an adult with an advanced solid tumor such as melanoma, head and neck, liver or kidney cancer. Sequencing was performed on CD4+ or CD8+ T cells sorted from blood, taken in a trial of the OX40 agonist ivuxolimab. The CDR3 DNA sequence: TGTGCCAGCAGCCCCTCTCTCGGGCCTAGCACAGATACGCAGTATTTT. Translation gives CASSPSLGPSTDTQYF.